The 20 T cell receptor beta chains below were found in one sample sequenced in a study of CD8 T cells in Susac syndrome. After extraction with the RNeasy kit, about 0.5 to 1 ug of the RNA was reverse transcribed using random hexamers. TCRdb itself ran the immunoSEQ multiplex PCR reads through MiXCR, one entry per CDR3 protein. The sample carries roughly 200,000 distinct CDR3 sequences, approximately 94% recorded once. The sample comprised CD4+ T cells from PBMCs. The receptor set was obtained from a human donor with Susac syndrome.

This sequence joins TRBV24-1 and TRBJ2-1; D is possibly TRBD1 or TRBD2 (6 bases each). Per germline, CDR1 KGHDR and CDR2 SFDVKD. The V end lost 4 bases, the J end lost 3 bases, and 12 bases lay between the germline ends. The CDR3 loop spans 15 amino acids. The CDR3 sequence is CATSERGADYNEQFF. Written as DNA, the CDR3 is TGTGCCACCAGTGAAAGGGGGGCCGACTACAATGAGCAGTTCTTC.

This clonotype was counted a few times. Written as DNA, the CDR3 is TGTGCCAGCAGCCTAGGCCGTAGCGGGCTGACCTACAATGAGCAGTTCTTC. Protein sequence: CASSLGRSGLTYNEQFF. The chain joins TRBV7-2 to TRBJ2-1, with 7 positions matching TRBD2. Germline CDR1 reads SGHTA; CDR2 reads FQGNSA. CDR3 length: 17 amino acids. V was clipped by 5 bases and J by 2 bases; unmatched bases: 12.

The chain combines TRBV19 with TRBJ1-1; D is possibly TRBD1 (5 bases). Germline lookup yields CDR1 LNHDA and CDR2 SQIVND (reference sequence). Trimming shortened V by 8 bases and J by 6 bases, and 16 bases separated the two germline ends. The CDR3 has 13 residues. As DNA, the CDR3 is TGTGCCAGTGGGCACGGGGGTGACGCTGAAGCTTTCTTT. It translates to CASGHGGDAEAFF.

The V and J genes are TRBV4-3 and TRBJ2-7; D call uncertain. Germline V gene data show CDR1 as LGHNA and CDR2 as YSLEER. The CDR3 is 14 residues long. V lost 4 bases and J lost 2, with 12 bases in between. The CDR3 loop is CASSPSWAAYEQYF. CDR3 DNA sequence: TGCGCCAGCAGCCCAAGCTGGGCTGCCTACGAGCAGTACTTC.

The J gene is TRBJ1-1, the V gene TRBV12-3 or TRBV12-4, with 9 bases that match TRBD1. V gave up 7 bases and J gave up 2 bases; unmatched junction bases: 14. The CDR3 totals 17 residues. CDR3 DNA sequence: TGTGCCAGCACCCCGGACAGGGGTTCATCCCTAAACACTGAAGCTTTCTTT. Its protein is CASTPDRGSSLNTEAFF.

This chain links TRBV3-1 with TRBJ2-2, with a weak D call TRBD1 (5 bases). This CDR3 comprises 14 residues. Germline CDR1 reads LGHDT; CDR2 reads YNNKEL (reference sequence). V was shortened by 4 bases and J by 6 bases, with 12 bases between the two germline ends. The DNA of the CDR3 is TGTGCCAGCAGCCCCAGGGAATCGGCCGGGGAGCTGTTTTTT. It codes for CASSPRESAGELFF.

This rearrangement joins TRBV3-1 to TRBJ2-4; 7 bases align to TRBD2. Per the germline V gene, CDR1 is LGHDT and CDR2 is YNNKEL (reference sequence). The CDR3 covers 14 residues. V was clipped by 1 base and J by 3 bases; unmatched bases: 0. The CDR3 is CASSQGEGKNIQYF. DNA of the CDR3: TGTGCCAGCAGCCAAGGGGAGGGCAAAAACATTCAGTACTTC.

The rearrangement links TRBV18 to TRBJ2-1, with 7 bases lining up with TRBD1. J was trimmed by 4 bases and V by 2 bases; bases with no gene match: 5. The germline CDR1 and CDR2 sequences are KGHSH and LQKENI. The CDR3 spans 15 residues. The CDR3 reads CASSPKQQGYNEQFF. In DNA form, the CDR3 reads TGTGCCAGCTCACCAAAGCAACAGGGGTACAATGAGCAGTTCTTC.

The chain joins TRBV5-4 to TRBJ2-1; 9 nucleotides line up with TRBD2. The ends lost 7 bases at V and 10 bases at J; junction bases unmatched: 15. This CDR3 region has 15 residues. Germline V lookup: CDR1 SGHNT, CDR2 YYREEE (reference sequence). The CDR3 region is CASSPPAAGGGEQFF. CDR3 nucleotides: TGTGCCAGCTCCCCCCCTGCAGCGGGGGGTGGGGAGCAGTTCTTC.

CDR3 sequence (DNA): TGTGCCAGCAGCCTCGGGACAGTTGCAACTAATGAAAAACTGTTTTTT. Translation: CASSLGTVATNEKLFF. The V gene is TRBV11-2, the J gene TRBJ1-4, with 7 bases lining up with TRBD1. This CDR3 comprises 16 residues. From germline, CDR1 is SGHAT and CDR2 FQNNGV. V lost 5 bases and J lost 0; bases outside the gene matches: 6.

This clonotype was detected once. The V gene is TRBV27, the J gene TRBJ1-2; 8 bases map to TRBD1. The trim removed 6 bases at V and 3 bases at J, leaving 9 bases unmatched. The V gene's germline CDR1 is MNHEY and CDR2 SMNVEV (reference sequence). CDR3 size: 15 residues. CDR3 DNA sequence: TGTGCCAGCAGATATACAGGGGGATCCTACTATGGCTACACCTTC. Protein sequence: CASRYTGGSYYGYTF.

This chain joins TRBV12-3 or TRBV12-4 and TRBJ2-3; 12 nucleotides match TRBD2. V shed 0 bases, J shed 7 bases, and the junction held 11 bases outside the gene matches. The CDR3 is made up of 18 amino acids. The CDR3 region is CASSLAQLAGGVRYTQYF. DNA of the CDR3: TGTGCCAGCAGTTTAGCCCAACTAGCGGGGGGAGTCCGGTATACGCAGTATTTT.

This rearrangement joins TRBV20-1 to TRBJ1-6; TRBD1 aligns across 8 bases. This CDR3 has 14 residues. The V gene's germline CDR1 is DFQATT and CDR2 SNEGSKA (reference sequence). J was trimmed by 5 bases and V by 1 base; bases with no gene match: 1. The CDR3 protein is CSARGGQDNSPLHF. In nucleotides, the CDR3 is TGCAGTGCTAGAGGGGGACAGGATAATTCACCCCTCCACTTT.

The J gene is TRBJ2-3, the V gene TRBV7-2; unclear D gene. V was clipped by 5 bases and J by 2 bases, with 11 bases between them. Per germline, CDR1 SGHTA and CDR2 FQGNSA. The CDR3 covers 14 residues. CDR3: CASSPTSNTDTQYF. In DNA, the CDR3 is TGTGCCAGCAGCCCCACCTCGAACACAGATACGCAGTATTTT.

This chain joins TRBV29-1 and TRBJ2-4; a weak D match, TRBD1 (6 bases). Germline V gene lookup returns CDR1 SQVTM and CDR2 ANQGSEA. The V gene lost 7 bases and the J gene lost 5 bases, with 15 bases spanning the gap. The CDR3 length is 13 residues. In DNA form, the CDR3 reads TGCAGCGCCCGAACAGGGATCCAAAACATTCAGTACTTC. Translating it yields CSARTGIQNIQYF.

This clonotype occurred once. The J gene is TRBJ2-5, the V gene TRBV9, with D hard to call. CDR3 length: 14 amino acids. V lost 4 bases to trimming and J lost 1 base, with 11 bases between them. CDR1 and CDR2 from the germline V gene are SGDLS and YYNGEE. The DNA for the CDR3 is TGTGCCAGCAGCTCCCACCTGGGCCAAGAGACCCAGTACTTC. This encodes CASSSHLGQETQYF.

As DNA, the CDR3 is TGTGCCAGCAGCCTTGGGGGTAAAGGGGCTTTCTTT. Protein product: CASSLGGKGAFF. The rearrangement links TRBV13 to TRBJ1-1, with D possibly being TRBD1 (5 bases). The CDR3 length is 12 residues. The V and J ends lost 5 bases and 11 bases respectively, with 15 bases between them. Germline loops: CDR1 PRHDT, CDR2 FYEKMQ (reference sequence).

The V and J genes are TRBV15 and TRBJ1-1, with TRBD1 as a possible D gene (5 bases). Trimming removed 3 bases from V and 0 bases from J, with 11 bases in between. Per germline, CDR1 LNHNV and CDR2 YYDKDF (reference sequence). The CDR3 is 15 amino acids. CDR3 sequence: CATSSGGSMNTEAFF. The CDR3 DNA reads as TGTGCCACCAGCAGTGGGGGGAGTATGAACACTGAAGCTTTCTTT.

CDR3 DNA: TGTGCCAGCAGCTCCCAATTTAGCGGACGGACTGAGCAGTTCTTC. As protein: CASSSQFSGRTEQFF. The chain combines TRBV7-3 with TRBJ2-1; D perhaps matches TRBD2 (6 bases). CDR3 length equals 15 residues. Germline CDR1 reads SGHTA; CDR2 reads FQGTGA. Trimming removed 4 bases from V and 9 bases from J, with 19 bases in between.

DNA of the CDR3: TGCAGTGCTTCAGGGGGCGAGAGCAATCAGCCCCAGCATTTT. Translated, it gives CSASGGESNQPQHF. The gene calls are TRBV20-1 and TRBJ1-5, with 8 bases that match TRBD1. The CDR3 extends over 14 amino acids. Germline loops: CDR1 DFQATT, CDR2 SNEGSKA (reference sequence). J gave up 1 base and V 5 bases, and 4 bases lay outside the gene matches.